Sequencing of this TCR beta chain was carried out in a study of cytomegalovirus exposure and HLA in healthy donors. Overall study findings and caveats: Available immune exposure information was restricted to CMV serostatus only. The likely origin of a cluster of highly shared sequence variants was a sequencing artifact. When a later analysis was performed, an Asian-associated ancestry cluster reportedly had fewer N-insertions than the roughly 700-donor mean.

Per the germline V gene, CDR1 is MGHRA and CDR2 is YSYEKL. The CDR3 covers 18 residues. Trimming removed 1 base from V and 7 bases from J; junction bases left unmatched: 17. PCR used 60 Vbeta primers and 13 Jbeta primers. Here immunoSEQ multiplex PCR was the method, and the copy in TCRdb shows in-frame clones only, minus some. This sample has over 110,000 clones, with roughly four fifths found just once. Concerning this clone itself: Antigen unknown.

The chain links TRBV4-1 to TRBJ1-1, with 8 bases fitting TRBD1. The material sequenced was PBMCs. This TCR was sampled from a woman in her 40s in good health and CMV-seronegative. CDR3 sequence (DNA): TGCGCCAGCAGCCAAGTCAGAGCAGGGGGCTCAGGCAAAGTTGAAGCTTTCTTT. This codes for CASSQVRAGGSGKVEAFF.